The next 5 T cell receptor beta chains were all read from a single sample in a study of beta chain features in type 1 diabetes. Every bit of the isolated RNA underwent reverse transcription, so sequencing read expressed TCRB transcripts. Sequenced by immunoSEQ multiplex PCR; TCRdb stores in-frame clones only, minus some. The sample has some 900,000 clones; 17% are singletons. Sample: naive CD4+ T cells from blood. The receptors originated from a woman in her late teens or twenties in good health.

The chain is built from TRBV18 and TRBJ1-2; TRBD1 might be the D (5 bases). V lost 6 bases to trimming and J lost 10 bases, with 18 bases between them. Germline CDR1 KGHSH, CDR2 LQKENI. The CDR3 consists of 13 residues. CDR3 coding DNA: TGTGCCAGCTCGGGGACGACGGGGTTCCACTACACCTTC. Protein: CASSGTTGFHYTF.

J is TRBJ2-1 and V is TRBV18; D not certain. CDR3 length equals 12 residues. Per germline, CDR1 KGHSH and CDR2 LQKENI. Trimming took 3 bases from V and 9 from J, leaving 9 bases between them. The CDR3 here is CASSPLSGEQFF. In DNA form, the CDR3 reads TGTGCCAGCTCACCGCTCTCCGGTGAGCAGTTCTTC.

The CDR3 loop is CASTMTGGGYTF. The CDR3 nucleotides are TGTGCCAGCACCATGACAGGGGGTGGCTACACCTTC. The V call is TRBV6-5, the J call TRBJ1-2, with 9 bases lining up with TRBD1. This CDR3 spans 12 amino acids. With 7 bases clipped from V and 7 bases from J, the junction kept 4 bases outside the gene matches. Germline V CDR1 and CDR2: MNHEY, SVGAGI.

The chain couples TRBV6-5 to TRBJ1-2, with D perhaps TRBD1 (6 bases). The CDR3 has 14 amino acids. V lost 0 bases, J lost 4 bases, and 9 bases lay in between. Germline V CDR1 and CDR2: MNHEY, SVGAGI. The CDR3 DNA reads TGTGCCAGCAGTTACTCGGACAGAGGCTATGGCTACACCTTC. Amino acid sequence: CASSYSDRGYGYTF.

The chain recombines TRBV28 with TRBJ2-7, with D hard to call. Germline CDR1 reads MDHEN; CDR2 reads SYDVKM. The CDR3 contains 13 residues. V lost 6 bases, J lost 3 bases, and 12 bases lay in between. In DNA form, the CDR3 reads TGTGCCAGCAGGAAAGGTGGGATCTACGAGCAGTACTTC. It translates to CASRKGGIYEQYF.